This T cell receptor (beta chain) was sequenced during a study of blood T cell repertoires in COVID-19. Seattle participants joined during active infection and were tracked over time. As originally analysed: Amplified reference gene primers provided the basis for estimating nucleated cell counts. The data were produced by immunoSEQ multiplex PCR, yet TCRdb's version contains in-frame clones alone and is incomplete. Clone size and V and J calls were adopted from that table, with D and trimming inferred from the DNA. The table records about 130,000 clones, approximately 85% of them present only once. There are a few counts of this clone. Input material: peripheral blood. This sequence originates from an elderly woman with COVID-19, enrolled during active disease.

CDR3 sequence reads: CASSFSDNEQFF. The CDR3, as DNA: TGCGCCAGCAGCTTTAGCGACAATGAGCAGTTCTTC. The J gene is TRBJ2-1, the V gene TRBV5-1, with D possibly being TRBD2 (5 bases). Per the germline V gene, CDR1 is SGHRS and CDR2 is YFSETQ. V lost 2 bases and J lost 5, with 5 bases in between. The CDR3 contains 12 residues. Supplemented by reference TRBV5-1 and TRBJ2-1, the full variable domain reads KAGVTQTPRYLIKTRGQQVTLSCSPISGHRSVSWYQQTPGQGLQFLFEYFSETQRNKGNFPGRFSGRQFSNSRSEMNVSTLELGDSALYLCASSFSDNEQFFGPGTRLTVL.